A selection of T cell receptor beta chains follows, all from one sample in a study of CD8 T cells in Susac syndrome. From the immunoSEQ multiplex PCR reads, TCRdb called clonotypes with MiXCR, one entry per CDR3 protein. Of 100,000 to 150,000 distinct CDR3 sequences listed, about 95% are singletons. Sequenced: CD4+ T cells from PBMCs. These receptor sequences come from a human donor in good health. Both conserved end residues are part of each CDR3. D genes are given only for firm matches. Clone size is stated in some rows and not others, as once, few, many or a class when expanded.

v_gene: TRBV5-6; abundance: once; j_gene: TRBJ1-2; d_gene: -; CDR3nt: TGTGCCAGCACCCGGGCTGGCTATGGCTACACCTTC; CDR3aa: CASTRAGYGYTF
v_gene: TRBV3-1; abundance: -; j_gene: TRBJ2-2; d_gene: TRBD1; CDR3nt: TGTGCCAGCAGCCAACCGGGACAGGGGACCGGGGAGCTGTTTTTT; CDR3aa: CASSQPGQGTGELFF
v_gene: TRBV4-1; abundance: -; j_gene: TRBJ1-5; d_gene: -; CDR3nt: TGCGCCAGCAGCCAAGTCGGTCTAGGTAGCAATCAGCCCCAGCATTTT; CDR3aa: CASSQVGLGSNQPQHF
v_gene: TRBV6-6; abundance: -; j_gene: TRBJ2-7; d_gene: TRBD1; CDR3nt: TGTGCCAGCAGTCTGACAGGGGGCGACTCCTACGAGCAGTACTTC; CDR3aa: CASSLTGGDSYEQYF
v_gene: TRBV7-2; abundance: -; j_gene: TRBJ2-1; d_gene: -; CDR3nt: TGTGCCAGCAGCTCCCCAGGACGTGAGCAGTTCTTC; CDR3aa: CASSSPGREQFF
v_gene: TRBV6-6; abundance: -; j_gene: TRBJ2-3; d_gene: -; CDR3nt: TGTGCCAGCACCCAGCCCAGTCACACAGATACGCAGTATTTT; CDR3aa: CASTQPSHTDTQYF
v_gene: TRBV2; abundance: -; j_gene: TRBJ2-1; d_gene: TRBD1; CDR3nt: TGTGCCTGTAACATGAGCCCAGGGGGTGAGCAGTTCTTC; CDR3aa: CACNMSPGGEQFF
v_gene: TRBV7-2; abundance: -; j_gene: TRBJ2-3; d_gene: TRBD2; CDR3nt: TGTGCCAGCAGCTTAGCCGCGGGAGCGACAGATACGCAGTATTTT; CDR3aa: CASSLAAGATDTQYF
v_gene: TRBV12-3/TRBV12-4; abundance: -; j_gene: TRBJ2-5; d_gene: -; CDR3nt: TGTGCCAGCAGTCGAACCCAAGAGACCCAGTACTTC; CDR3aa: CASSRTQETQYF
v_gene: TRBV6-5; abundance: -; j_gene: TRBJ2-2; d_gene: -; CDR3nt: TGTGCCAGCAGTTACTCGGGGACCGTAACCGGGGAGCTGTTTTTT; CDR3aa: CASSYSGTVTGELFF
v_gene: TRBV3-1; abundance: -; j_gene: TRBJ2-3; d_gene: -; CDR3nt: TGTGCCAGCAGCCAATTGAGCGGAAGCCCAGATACGCAGTATTTT; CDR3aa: CASSQLSGSPDTQYF
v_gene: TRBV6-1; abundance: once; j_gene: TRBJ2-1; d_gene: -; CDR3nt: TGTGCCATCGGTCCTGCGTACTCTTTTGCCTTCTTC; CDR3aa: CAIGPAYSFAFF
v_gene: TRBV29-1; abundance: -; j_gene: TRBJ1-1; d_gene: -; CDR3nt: TGCAGCGTTGCCTTGGGCAGAATGAACACTGAAGCTTTCTTT; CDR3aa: CSVALGRMNTEAFF
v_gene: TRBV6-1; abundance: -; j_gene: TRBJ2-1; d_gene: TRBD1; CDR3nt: TGTGCCAGCAGTGAGGGACAGGGGGCTGACTACAATGAGCAGTTCTTC; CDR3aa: CASSEGQGADYNEQFF
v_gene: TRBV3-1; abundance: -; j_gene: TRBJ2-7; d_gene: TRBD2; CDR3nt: TGTGCCAGCAGCCAACCCGGGACTAGCGGGGGCTACGAGCAGTACTTC; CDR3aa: CASSQPGTSGGYEQYF
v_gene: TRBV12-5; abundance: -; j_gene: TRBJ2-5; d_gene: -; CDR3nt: TGTGCTAGTGGTTATCGACAGGGACTGTTACGGGAGACCCAGTACTTC; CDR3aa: CASGYRQGLLRETQYF
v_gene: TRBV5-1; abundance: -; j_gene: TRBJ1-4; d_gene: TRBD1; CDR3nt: TGCGCCAGCAGCAGGACAGGGGGCGCGGGGACTAATGAAAAACTGTTTTTT; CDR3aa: CASSRTGGAGTNEKLFF
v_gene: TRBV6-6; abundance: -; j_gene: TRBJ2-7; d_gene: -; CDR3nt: TGTGCCAGCAGTTACACCGGAGGTAGGACCTACGAGCAGTACTTC; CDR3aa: CASSYTGGRTYEQYF
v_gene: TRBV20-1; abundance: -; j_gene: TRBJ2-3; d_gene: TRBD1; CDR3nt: TGCAGTGCTAGAGATGGGACAGGTACCACAGATACGCAGTATTTT; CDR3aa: CSARDGTGTTDTQYF
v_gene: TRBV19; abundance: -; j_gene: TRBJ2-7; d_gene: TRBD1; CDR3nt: TGTGCCAGTAGTCGACAGGGGCCTTACTACGAGCAGTACTTC; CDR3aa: CASSRQGPYYEQYF
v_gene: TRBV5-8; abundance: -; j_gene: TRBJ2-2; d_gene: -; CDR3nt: TGTGCCAGCAGCTTGCTCGGTGCGAACACCGGGGAGCTGTTTTTT; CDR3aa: CASSLLGANTGELFF
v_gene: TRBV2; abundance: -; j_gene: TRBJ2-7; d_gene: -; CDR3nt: TGTGGGGTAGGCGATCAACCCTACGAGCAGTACTTC; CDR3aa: CGVGDQPYEQYF
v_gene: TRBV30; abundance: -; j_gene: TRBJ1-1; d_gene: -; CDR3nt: TGTGCCTGGTCCCGTCACGCGAACACTGAAGCTTTCTTT; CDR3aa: CAWSRHANTEAFF
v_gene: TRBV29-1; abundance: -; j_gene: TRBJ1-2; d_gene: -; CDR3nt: TGCAGCGTTGAAGGGGGCATGTATGGCTACACCTTC; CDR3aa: CSVEGGMYGYTF
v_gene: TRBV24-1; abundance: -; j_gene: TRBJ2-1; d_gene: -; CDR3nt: TGTGCCACCAGTGACTCCCTAGCGACCCATTCCTACAATGAGCAGTTCTTC; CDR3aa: CATSDSLATHSYNEQFF
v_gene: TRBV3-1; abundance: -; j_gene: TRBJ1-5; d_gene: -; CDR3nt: TGTGCCAGCAGTGTCGACAGGCTCAATGGACCCCAGCATTTT; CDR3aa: CASSVDRLNGPQHF
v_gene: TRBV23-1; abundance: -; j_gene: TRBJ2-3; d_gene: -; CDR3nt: TGCGCCAGCAGTCTCAATCTTAAGGGTGGAGGGGGCGGTTGTGGGTACACAGATACGCAGTATTTT; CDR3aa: CASSLNLKGGGGGCGYTDTQYF
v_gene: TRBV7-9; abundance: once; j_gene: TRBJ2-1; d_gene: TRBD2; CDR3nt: TGTGCCAGTACGTTGGGGGTAGCGGGAGGACGCTCCTACAATGAGCAGTTCTTC; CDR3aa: CASTLGVAGGRSYNEQFF
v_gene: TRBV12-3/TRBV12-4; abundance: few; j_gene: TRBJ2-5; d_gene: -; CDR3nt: TGTGCCAGCAGTTCGTCTTGGGACCCACAAGAGACCCAGTACTTC; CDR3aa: CASSSSWDPQETQYF
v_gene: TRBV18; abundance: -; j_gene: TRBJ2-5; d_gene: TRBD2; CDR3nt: TGTGCCAGCTCACCCACATTAGCGGGACCTAAAGAGACCCAGTACTTC; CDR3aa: CASSPTLAGPKETQYF
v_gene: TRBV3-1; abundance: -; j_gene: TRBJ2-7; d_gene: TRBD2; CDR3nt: TGTGCCAGCAGCCTAGGGACCCCCGGGAGGGGAGAGCAGTACTTC; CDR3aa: CASSLGTPGRGEQYF
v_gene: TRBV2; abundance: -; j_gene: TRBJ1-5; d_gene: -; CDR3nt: TGTGCCAGCAGCGACCGTAGCAATCAGCCCCAGCATTTT; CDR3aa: CASSDRSNQPQHF
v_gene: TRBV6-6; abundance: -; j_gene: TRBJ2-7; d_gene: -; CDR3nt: TGTGCCAGCGCCCCCGGACGCTACGAGCAGTACTTC; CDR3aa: CASAPGRYEQYF
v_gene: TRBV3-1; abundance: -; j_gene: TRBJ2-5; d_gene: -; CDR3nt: TGTGCCAGCAGCCAGCGGGGTCAAGAGACCCAGTACTTC; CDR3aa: CASSQRGQETQYF
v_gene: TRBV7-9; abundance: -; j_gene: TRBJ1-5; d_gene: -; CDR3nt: TGTGCCAGCAGCTTGGAGGCCGGCCAGCCCCAGCATTTT; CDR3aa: CASSLEAGQPQHF
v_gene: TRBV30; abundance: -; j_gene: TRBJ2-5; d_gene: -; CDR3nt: TGTGCCAGCGGACCCCGGGAGACCCAGTACTTC; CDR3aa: CASGPRETQYF
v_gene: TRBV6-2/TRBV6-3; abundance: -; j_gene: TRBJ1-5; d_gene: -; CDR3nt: TGTGCCAGCAGTTACGCTGGCAGGGAGAGCAATCAGCCCCAGCATTTT; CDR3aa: CASSYAGRESNQPQHF